This is a list of T cell receptor beta chains from one sample in a study of blood T cells in healthy people across ages. MiXCR, run by TCRdb on the 5' RACE reads, gives a single entry per CDR3 protein. The sample lists 1.2 million to 1.5 million distinct CDR3 sequences, approximately 59% occurring once. Sequenced material: blood. The receptor source for this set is a man younger than 30 in good health. CDR3s include the opening cysteine and the closing phenylalanine or tryptophan. Some rows have no size entry. The others give once, few or many, or a class for an expanded clone.

j_gene | v_gene | abundance | len | CDR3aa
TRBJ2-5 | TRBV7-4 | once | 21 | CASSHHYKTGRICQVQETQYF
TRBJ1-1 | TRBV5-1 | NA | 16 | CASSLASGTGFTEAFF
TRBJ2-1 | TRBV7-9 | NA | 15 | CASSLVVRTFDEQFF
TRBJ2-6 | TRBV9 | NA | 18 | CASSLRTGVPSGANVLTF
TRBJ1-1 | TRBV20-1 | few | 11 | CSASQDTEAFF
TRBJ2-3 | TRBV5-1 | few | 16 | CASSSGLAGAADTQYF
TRBJ2-5 | TRBV20-1 | few | 14 | CSASGGRDQETQYF
TRBJ2-1 | TRBV4-1 | once | 18 | CASSQDGGTGSSYNEQFF
TRBJ2-4 | TRBV25-1 | NA | 17 | CASSEWRQGVAKNIQYF
TRBJ1-2 | TRBV5-4 | NA | 15 | CASSSPRQANYGYTF
TRBJ2-3 | TRBV29-1 | NA | 12 | CSAGLVSDTRYF
TRBJ2-4 | TRBV10-3 | NA | 17 | CAISKTEGGIAKNIQYF
TRBJ1-1 | TRBV5-1 | NA | 16 | CASSLVGSDRNTEAFF
TRBJ2-5 | TRBV12-3/TRBV12-4 | NA | 13 | CASSTVAPETQYF
TRBJ2-7 | TRBV9 | NA | 14 | CASSPAGTIYEQYF
TRBJ1-5 | TRBV29-1 | NA | 13 | CSVAGTDNQPQHF
TRBJ2-1 | TRBV12-3/TRBV12-4 | few | 14 | CASSLVARPNEQFF
TRBJ2-7 | TRBV13 | NA | 14 | CASSSGQVFAEQYF
TRBJ1-5 | TRBV20-1 | few | 14 | CSARDMQGVQPQHF
TRBJ2-3 | TRBV27 | NA | 16 | CASSFGVELGTDTQYF
TRBJ1-1 | TRBV7-9 | once | 14 | CASQGQGAFSEAFF
TRBJ2-3 | TRBV20-1 | NA | 15 | CSARVPLAGTDTQYF
TRBJ2-1 | TRBV20-1 | once | 13 | CSARDRGWGEQFF
TRBJ1-4 | TRBV18 | NA | 15 | CASSLSRSLNEKLFF
TRBJ1-5 | TRBV4-1 | NA | 16 | CASSQPTRGGNQPQHF
TRBJ2-4 | TRBV6-2/TRBV6-3 | few | 15 | CASMYRHLAKNIQYF
TRBJ2-7 | TRBV12-3/TRBV12-4 | NA | 13 | CASSHLDRGEQYF
TRBJ2-1 | TRBV7-7 | once | 18 | CASSPRQVTAGEGNEQFF